This record covers a single TCR beta chain. The data were taken from a study of blood T cell repertoires in COVID-19. Study details: Material from acute and convalescent COVID-19 was sourced from the United States, Italy and Spain.

Libraries were prepared by immunoSEQ multiplex PCR; TCRdb keeps only in-frame clonotypes and omits some of them. The repertoire holds about 210,000 clones, with 75% to 90% as singletons. Germline V gene sequence: CDR1 SGHRS, CDR2 YFSETQ. The CDR3 has 15 residues. Trimming removed 0 bases at V and 2 bases at J, with 9 bases between. Sequences were obtained from peripheral blood. The clonotype comes from a woman aged 40 to 49 with acute or convalescent COVID-19. This sequence joins TRBV5-1 and TRBJ2-1; D is perhaps TRBD1 (6 bases). CDR3 DNA sequence: TGCGCCAGCAGCTTGGCCAGGGGACCCTACAATGAGCAGTTCTTC. Amino acids: CASSLARGPYNEQFF.